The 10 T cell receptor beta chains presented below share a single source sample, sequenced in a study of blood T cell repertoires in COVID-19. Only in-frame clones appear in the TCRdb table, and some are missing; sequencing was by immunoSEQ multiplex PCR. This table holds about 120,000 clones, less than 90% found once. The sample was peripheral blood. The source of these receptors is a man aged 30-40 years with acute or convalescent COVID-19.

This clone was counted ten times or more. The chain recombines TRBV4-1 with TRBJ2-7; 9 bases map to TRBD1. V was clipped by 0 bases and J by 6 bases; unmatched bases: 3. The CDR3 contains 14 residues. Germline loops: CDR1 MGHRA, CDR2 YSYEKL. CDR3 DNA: TGCGCCAGCAGCCAAGATTGGGACAGGGCCGAGCAGTACTTC. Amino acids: CASSQDWDRAEQYF.

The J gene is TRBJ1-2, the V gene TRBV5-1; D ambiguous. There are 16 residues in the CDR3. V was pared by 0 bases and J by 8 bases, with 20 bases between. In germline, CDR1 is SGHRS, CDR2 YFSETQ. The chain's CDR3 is CASSLGVPLDGVGYTF. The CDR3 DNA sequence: TGCGCCAGCAGCTTGGGGGTCCCTCTTGACGGGGTAGGCTACACCTTC.

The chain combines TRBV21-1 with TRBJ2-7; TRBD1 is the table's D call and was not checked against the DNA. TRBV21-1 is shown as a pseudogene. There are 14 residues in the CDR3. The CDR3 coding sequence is TGTGCCAGCAGCAACGTAACAGAGAACTACGAGCAGTACGTC. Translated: CASSNVTENYEQYV.

CDR3 amino acids: CASSLGLAGALREQFF. DNA of the CDR3: TGCGCCAGCAGCTTGGGGCTAGCGGGGGCCCTCCGTGAGCAGTTCTTC. V and J are TRBV5-1 and TRBJ2-1, with 10 bases that match TRBD2. CDR3 length: 16 amino acids. CDR1 is SGHRS and CDR2 is YFSETQ in the germline V gene. V lost 0 bases, J lost 9 bases, and 9 bases stayed unmatched.

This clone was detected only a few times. The CDR3 spells CATSSAVPGQGGDTQYF. CDR3 coding DNA: TGTGCCACCAGCAGTGCAGTCCCGGGACAGGGGGGAGATACGCAGTATTTT. The rearrangement joins TRBV15 to TRBJ2-3, with TRBD1 matching over 11 bases. J was trimmed by 5 bases and V by 3 bases; bases with no gene match: 10. From germline, CDR1 is LNHNV and CDR2 YYDKDF (reference sequence). This CDR3 contains 17 residues. Supplemented by reference TRBV15 and TRBJ2-3, the full variable domain reads DAMVIQNPRYQVTQFGKPVTLSCSQTLNHNVMYWYQQKSSQAPKLLFHYYDKDFNNEADTPDNFQSRRPNTSFCFLDIRSPGLGDTAMYLCATSSAVPGQGGDTQYFGPGTRLTVL.

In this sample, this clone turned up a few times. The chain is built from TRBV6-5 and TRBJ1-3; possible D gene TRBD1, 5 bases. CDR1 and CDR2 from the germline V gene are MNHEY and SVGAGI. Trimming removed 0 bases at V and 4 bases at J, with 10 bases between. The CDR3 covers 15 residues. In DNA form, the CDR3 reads TGTGCCAGCAGTTACTCGATTCCAGGGGGAAACACCATATATTTT. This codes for CASSYSIPGGNTIYF.

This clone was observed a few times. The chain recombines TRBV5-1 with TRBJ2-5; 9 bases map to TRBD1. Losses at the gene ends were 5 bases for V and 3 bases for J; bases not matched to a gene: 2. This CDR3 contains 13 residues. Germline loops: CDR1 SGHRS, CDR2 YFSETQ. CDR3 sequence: CASRRTGEETQYF. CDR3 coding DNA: TGCGCCAGCAGGAGGACAGGGGAAGAGACCCAGTACTTC.

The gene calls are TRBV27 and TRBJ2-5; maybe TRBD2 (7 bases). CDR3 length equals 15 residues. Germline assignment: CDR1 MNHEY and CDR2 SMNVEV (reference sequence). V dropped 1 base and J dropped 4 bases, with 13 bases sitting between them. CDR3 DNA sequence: TGTGCCAGCAGTTTATGGGGGGGGCCGGTAGAGACCCAGTACTTC. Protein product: CASSLWGGPVETQYF.

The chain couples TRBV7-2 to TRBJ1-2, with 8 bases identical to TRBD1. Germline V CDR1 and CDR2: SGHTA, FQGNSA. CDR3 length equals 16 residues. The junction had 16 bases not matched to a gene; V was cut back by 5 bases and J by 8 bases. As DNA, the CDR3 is TGTGCCAGCAGCCCCGAGGGGACAGGTCTTGTTTGGGGCTACACCTTC. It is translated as CASSPEGTGLVWGYTF.

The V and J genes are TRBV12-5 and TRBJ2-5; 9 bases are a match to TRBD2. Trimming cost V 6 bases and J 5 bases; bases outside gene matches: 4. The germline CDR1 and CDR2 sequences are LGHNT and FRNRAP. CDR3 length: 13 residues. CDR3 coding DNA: TGTGCTAGTGGCTATGCGGGGGGGGAGACCCAGTACTTC. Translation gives CASGYAGGETQYF.